This entry lists 15 T cell receptor beta chains sequenced from one sample in a study of T cells in localized non-small cell lung cancer. Libraries were prepared by immunoSEQ multiplex PCR; TCRdb keeps only in-frame clonotypes and omits some of them. The data contain nearly 15,000 clones, 75% to 90% of them singletons. The starting material was peripheral blood, obtained before any cancer treatment. All receptors derive from a woman aged 35-75 years with stage I lung adenocarcinoma.

A single count supports this clone. The chain carries TRBV2 and TRBJ2-1, with 7 positions matching TRBD2. The junction had 8 bases not matched to a gene; V was cut back by 9 bases and J by 6 bases. The CDR3 has 13 residues. Germline-derived CDR1 and CDR2 are SNHLY and FYNNEI. The CDR3 sequence: CASGEGRGNEQFF. For the CDR3, the DNA is TGTGCCAGTGGGGAGGGTAGGGGCAATGAGCAGTTCTTC.

This clone showed up just a few times. The J gene is TRBJ1-1, the V gene TRBV25-1; a weak D match, TRBD1 (6 bases). V lost 2 bases to trimming and J lost 8 bases, with 6 bases between them. From germline, CDR1 is MGHDK and CDR2 SYGVNS. The CDR3 contains 11 residues. CDR3 DNA: TGTGCCAGCAGTGAAGGACAGGAAGCTTTCTTT. Translated: CASSEGQEAFF.

The rearrangement joins TRBV5-4 to TRBJ2-5, with 7 positions matching TRBD1. V shed 4 bases and J 4 bases; nucleotides not matched to a gene: 4. Germline V CDR1 and CDR2: SGHNT, YYREEE (reference sequence). The CDR3 is 13 amino acids. The CDR3 coding sequence is TGTGCCAGCAGCCCGGGACAGAGAGAGACCCAGTACTTC. Translated: CASSPGQRETQYF.

The J gene is TRBJ1-2, the V gene TRBV5-1; no clear D gene. With 5 bases removed from V and 2 bases from J, the gap between germline ends came to 13 bases. The CDR3 is 14 residues long. From germline, CDR1 is SGHRS and CDR2 YFSETQ. CDR3 nucleotide sequence: TGCGCCAGCAGTCCGGACGGAGAGAACTATGGCTACACCTTC. Amino acids: CASSPDGENYGYTF. Full variable domain (rest looked up from reference TRBV5-1 and TRBJ1-2): KAGVTQTPRYLIKTRGQQVTLSCSPISGHRSVSWYQQTPGQGLQFLFEYFSETQRNKGNFPGRFSGRQFSNSRSEMNVSTLELGDSALYLCASSPDGENYGYTFGSGTRLTVV.

This CDR3 is CASSLLYQETQYF. The CDR3 coding sequence is TGTGCCAGCAGTTTGTTATACCAAGAGACCCAGTACTTC. V is TRBV27 and J is TRBJ2-5; D remains ambiguous. The CDR3 length is 13 residues. V lost 3 bases and J lost 0, with 5 bases in between. Germline CDR1 MNHEY, CDR2 SMNVEV (reference sequence).

The V call is TRBV7-9, the J call TRBJ2-1; D unclear. The germline V gene has CDR1 SEHNR and CDR2 FQNEAQ (reference sequence). The V and J ends lost 4 bases and 10 bases respectively, with 11 bases between them. The CDR3 consists of 12 residues. The CDR3: CASSSTLREQFF. The CDR3 DNA sequence: TGTGCCAGCAGCTCGACCCTTCGGGAGCAGTTCTTC.

V usage is TRBV30 and J usage is TRBJ2-6; D call uncertain. The V and J ends lost 1 base and 4 bases respectively, with 17 bases between them. Looked up from germline, CDR1 is GTSNPN and CDR2 is SVGIG (reference sequence). The CDR3 is made up of 17 amino acids. This chain's CDR3 is CAWSDLSRRRGANVLTF. CDR3 bases: TGTGCCTGGAGTGACCTTTCCCGTAGGCGAGGGGCCAACGTCCTGACTTTC.

The rearrangement links TRBV7-9 to TRBJ1-2; the D is unclear. Between the trimmed V and J ends, which lost 5 bases and 5 bases, there was a span of 9 bases. The CDR3 length is 12 residues. Germline CDR1 and CDR2: SEHNR and FQNEAQ (reference sequence). The CDR3, as DNA: TGTGCCAGCAGCCAGGACGGTTATGGCTACACCTTC. It yields the protein CASSQDGYGYTF.

This chain joins TRBV7-6 and TRBJ1-1; D is perhaps TRBD1 (5 bases). CDR3 length: 15 residues. Germline V gene lookup returns CDR1 SGHVS and CDR2 FNYEAQ. Trimming cost V 6 bases and J 4 bases, with 18 bases left between them. CDR3 sequence reads: CASRVQDQGGTEAFF. DNA of the CDR3: TGTGCCAGCAGGGTACAGGATCAGGGAGGCACTGAAGCTTTCTTT.

The chain is built from TRBV19 and TRBJ1-1; D uncertain. The CDR3 consists of 14 residues. Germline values: CDR1 LNHDA, CDR2 SQIVND (reference sequence). V was cut by 2 bases and J by 4 bases, with 11 bases left in between. The chain's CDR3 is CASSIMAVGTEAFF. CDR3 coding DNA: TGTGCCAGTAGTATAATGGCAGTGGGCACTGAAGCTTTCTTT.

This rearrangement joins TRBV18 to TRBJ2-1; 10 nucleotides match TRBD2. CDR1 KGHSH and CDR2 LQKENI come from the germline V gene. The length of the CDR3 is 17 residues. Trimming took 4 bases from V and 7 from J; bases not matched to a gene: 13. CDR3 DNA sequence: TGTGCCAGCTCACTTGGGCAGAAGAGCGGGGGGGGGAATGAGCAGTTCTTC. It specifies CASSLGQKSGGGNEQFF.

The chain carries TRBV7-9 and TRBJ2-2; D not resolved. The ends were cut back, 1 base at V and 2 bases at J, with 14 bases in the middle. The CDR3 is 17 amino acids. CDR1 is SEHNR and CDR2 is FQNEAQ in the germline V gene (reference sequence). CDR3 bases: TGTGCCAGCAGCTTAGAGGCGAGTACAGCTAACACCGGGGAGCTGTTTTTT. Translated, it gives CASSLEASTANTGELFF.

The chain couples TRBV9 to TRBJ2-1; possibly TRBD2 for D (6 bases). V was clipped by 4 bases and J by 4 bases, with 9 bases between them. Germline CDR1 is SGDLS and CDR2 is YYNGEE. The CDR3 is 13 residues long. CDR3 residues: CASSPGTYNEQFF. CDR3 DNA: TGTGCCAGCAGCCCCGGGACTTACAATGAGCAGTTCTTC.

V and J are TRBV4-1 and TRBJ1-4; D call uncertain. Trimming cost V 7 bases and J 0 bases, with 12 bases left between them. The CDR3 spans 15 residues. Germline V gene sequence: CDR1 MGHRA, CDR2 YSYEKL. CDR3 sequence (DNA): TGCGCCAGCAAAAGAGAAGCCCCAACTAATGAAAAACTGTTTTTT. Protein product: CASKREAPTNEKLFF.

V usage is TRBV5-1 and J usage is TRBJ2-5; D may be TRBD2 (5 bases). This CDR3 spans 15 amino acids. Germline V gene lookup returns CDR1 SGHRS and CDR2 YFSETQ. V lost 4 bases, J lost 0 bases, and 13 bases lay in between. In DNA form, the CDR3 reads TGCGCCAGCAGCCGGCCCGGGGAGTACCAAGAGACCCAGTACTTC. This translates into CASSRPGEYQETQYF.